The clone carrying this T cell receptor (beta chain) was observed at least ten times. The sample is drawn from a study of blood T cells in healthy people across ages. There were healthy Caucasian individuals from Russia, aged roughly 6 to 95, serving as donors. Every donor provided roughly 10 milliliters of peripheral blood. Primed by a sample-barcoded 5' primer and a J-beta primer mix, a second PCR proceeded for about 6 to 12 cycles. In TCRdb, the 5' RACE reads were re-called with MiXCR into one record per CDR3 protein. The sample contains around 1,600,000 distinct CDR3 sequences, approximately 43% of which appear only once. V was cut by 3 bases and J by 12 bases, with 11 bases left in between. CDR1 and CDR2 from the germline V gene are SGHTA and FQGNSA. The CDR3 is 11 amino acids.

Sequenced material: blood. This receptor was obtained from a woman between 18 and 29 years old in good health. The chain has TRBV7-2 and TRBJ1-2; no clear D. The CDR3 DNA follows: TGTGCCAGCAGCTTTATCGGATTAGACACCTTC. This gives the protein CASSFIGLDTF.